The 19 T cell receptor beta chains in this list originate from one sample, sequenced in a study of blood T cell repertoires in COVID-19. The assay was immunoSEQ multiplex PCR, and TCRdb's table has in-frame clones only and misses some. The sample carries 200,000 to 250,000 clones, approximately 90% recorded once. The sequencing sample was made of PBMCs or T cells enriched from blood (not recorded which). Every receptor here comes from a man younger than 30 with acute COVID-19.

The gene calls are TRBV7-8 and TRBJ1-6; TRBD1 might be the D (6 bases). The CDR3 totals 15 residues. V was cut by 5 bases and J by 7 bases, with 15 bases left in between. Germline assignment: CDR1 SGHVS and CDR2 FQNEAQ. The CDR3 sequence is CASSPGTTQNSPLHF. The CDR3 region has the DNA TGTGCCAGCAGCCCAGGGACAACTCAGAATTCACCCCTCCACTTT.

This clone was detected once. The V gene is TRBV30, the J gene TRBJ2-3; TRBD2 is a possible D gene (7 bases). The length of the CDR3 is 14 residues. The V gene's germline CDR1 is GTSNPN and CDR2 SVGIG (reference sequence). V was trimmed by 3 bases and J by 3 bases, leaving 13 bases between them. The CDR3 spells CAWRSGTRTDTQYF. DNA for the CDR3: TGTGCCTGGAGGAGCGGGACACGGACAGATACGCAGTATTTT.

This chain joins TRBV19 and TRBJ1-5; TRBD1 matches at 8 bases. Germline values: CDR1 LNHDA, CDR2 SQIVND (reference sequence). The CDR3 runs to 16 residues. V gave up 5 bases and J gave up 1 base; unmatched junction bases: 7. The CDR3 sequence: CASSPTRQGSNQPQHF. The CDR3 DNA sequence: TGTGCCAGTAGTCCGACCCGACAGGGGAGCAATCAGCCCCAGCATTTT.

The chain employs TRBV20-1 and TRBJ2-7, with 9 positions matching TRBD2. The germline V gene encodes CDR1 DFQATT and CDR2 SNEGSKA (reference sequence). CDR3 length equals 14 residues. V lost 3 bases and J lost 4; bases outside the gene matches: 7. The CDR3 protein is CSASNSGSKYEQYF. The CDR3 nucleotides are TGCAGTGCTAGTAATAGCGGGAGCAAATACGAGCAGTACTTC.

In its sample, this clone was seen a few times. The V and J genes are TRBV11-3 and TRBJ2-5; TRBD1 matches 7 bases. This CDR3 is built from 17 residues. Germline loops: CDR1 SGHNT, CDR2 YENEEA. V lost 3 bases, J lost 2 bases, and 12 bases stayed unmatched. The CDR3 loop is CASSFPRGLWRQETQYF. CDR3 nucleotides: TGTGCCAGCAGCTTCCCGAGGGGGCTATGGAGGCAAGAGACCCAGTACTTC.

The chain carries TRBV10-3 and TRBJ1-2; 10 bases are shared with TRBD1. V trimming: 4 bases; J trimming: 5 bases; junction bases outside the gene matches: 4. Per germline, CDR1 ENHRY and CDR2 SYGVKD. The length of the CDR3 is 14 residues. CDR3 protein: CAISGQGASYGYTF. Written as DNA, the CDR3 is TGTGCCATCAGTGGACAGGGGGCAAGTTATGGCTACACCTTC.

The chain links TRBV7-2 to TRBJ1-1, with D possibly matching TRBD1 (6 bases). The V gene lost 1 base and the J gene lost 2 bases, with 8 bases spanning the gap. The CDR3 loop spans 14 amino acids. Germline V gene lookup returns CDR1 SGHTA and CDR2 FQGNSA. CDR3 amino acids: CASSLGGGNTEAFF. DNA of the CDR3: TGTGCCAGCAGCTTAGGTGGGGGCAACACTGAAGCTTTCTTT.

J is TRBJ1-4 and V is TRBV19; weak D call: TRBD1 (5 bases). This CDR3 is built from 19 residues. Between the trimmed V and J ends, which lost 7 bases and 5 bases, there was a span of 29 bases. Germline values: CDR1 LNHDA, CDR2 SQIVND (reference sequence). As DNA, the CDR3 is TGTGCCAGTACCCCGGTCGGCAGGGATTTGCGACCGCCCAATGAAAAACTGTTTTTT. It translates to CASTPVGRDLRPPNEKLFF.

The V and J genes are TRBV7-2 and TRBJ1-4; TRBD1 might be the D (5 bases). V gave up 3 bases and J gave up 12 bases, with 11 bases separating them. Germline values: CDR1 SGHTA, CDR2 FQGNSA. The CDR3 runs to 12 residues. CDR3 sequence: CASSFSRDELFF. For the CDR3, the DNA is TGTGCCAGCAGCTTTTCCAGGGATGAACTGTTTTTT.

The count of this clone is one. The J gene is TRBJ1-4, the V gene TRBV29-1, with a possible D match to TRBD1 (5 bases). Germline CDR1 reads SQVTM; CDR2 reads ANQGSEA. This CDR3 is 14 amino acids long. V gave up 3 bases and J gave up 4 bases, with 12 bases separating them. CDR3 sequence reads: CSVEGGEFNEKLFF. The DNA of the CDR3 is TGCAGCGTTGAGGGAGGGGAATTTAATGAAAAACTGTTTTTT.

The rearrangement joins TRBV27 to TRBJ1-2; tentative D call: TRBD1 (6 bases). The germline V gene has CDR1 MNHEY and CDR2 SMNVEV (reference sequence). Trimming took off 6 bases at V and 4 bases at J, with 15 bases between the two ends. This CDR3 has 14 residues. In DNA form, the CDR3 reads TGTGCCAGCAGCTGGACAGCCGCATCCTATGGCTACACCTTC. Translation gives CASSWTAASYGYTF.

The chain combines TRBV4-1 with TRBJ2-7, with 9 bases identical to TRBD1. The CDR3 runs 14 residues. CDR1 MGHRA and CDR2 YSYEKL come from the germline V gene. V gave up 3 bases and J gave up 3 bases; unmatched junction bases: 3. The CDR3 nucleotides read TGCGCCAGCAGCCAGGGACAGGGACTCTACGAGCAGTACTTC. Translated: CASSQGQGLYEQYF.

This chain links TRBV6-7 with TRBJ2-7; D uncertain. TRBV6-7 is an open reading frame whose function is uncertain. The V end lost 5 bases, the J end lost 4 bases, and 15 bases lay between the germline ends. The CDR3 sequence is 14 residues long. The CDR3 DNA follows: TGTGCCAGCAGTCCCGGTGCGGTAAGGTACGAGCAGTACTTC. As protein: CASSPGAVRYEQYF.

The V and J genes are TRBV27 and TRBJ2-3, with TRBD2 matching over 11 bases. The CDR3 is made up of 15 amino acids. After removal of 9 bases from V and 2 bases from J, the junction contained 7 bases not matched to a gene. CDR1 and CDR2 from the germline V gene are MNHEY and SMNVEV (reference sequence). CDR3: CASHLAGGTTDTQYF. The CDR3 coding sequence is TGTGCCAGTCACTTAGCGGGAGGGACCACAGATACGCAGTATTTT.

V and J are TRBV18 and TRBJ1-2; no clear D gene. The V gene lost 0 bases and the J gene lost 2 bases, with 7 bases spanning the gap. Germline assignment: CDR1 KGHSH and CDR2 LQKENI. This CDR3 is built from 14 residues. In DNA form, the CDR3 reads TGTGCCAGCTCACCACCCCAGAAGAACTATGGCTACACCTTC. Residues: CASSPPQKNYGYTF.

The V and J genes are TRBV10-3 and TRBJ1-1; 7 bases map to TRBD1. V lost 1 base to trimming and J lost 3 bases; unmatched junction nucleotides: 2. The germline V gene has CDR1 ENHRY and CDR2 SYGVKD. The CDR3 runs 14 residues. The CDR3 coding sequence is TGTGCCATCAGTGAGTGGCAGGGGGACACTGAAGCTTTCTTT. It translates to CAISEWQGDTEAFF.

The chain couples TRBV5-1 to TRBJ1-1, with a tentative D call TRBD1 (6 bases). V was shortened by 0 bases and J by 7 bases, with 10 bases between the two germline ends. The length of the CDR3 is 13 residues. The germline gives CDR1 SGHRS, CDR2 YFSETQ. The DNA of the CDR3 is TGCGCCAGCAGCTTGGGTAACAGGGATGAAGCTTTCTTT. It translates to CASSLGNRDEAFF.

The chain is built from TRBV12-3 or TRBV12-4 and TRBJ2-1; possible D gene TRBD1, 6 bases. V shed 6 bases and J shed 5 bases, with 11 bases lying between them. The CDR3 has 13 amino acids. CDR3 region: CASSRDIDNEQFF. The CDR3 DNA follows: TGTGCCAGCAGCCGGGACATCGACAATGAGCAGTTCTTC.

V and J are TRBV28 and TRBJ2-7, with D perhaps matching TRBD2 (6 bases). Trimming took off 6 bases at V and 6 bases at J, with 27 bases between the two ends. The CDR3 contains 17 residues. Germline CDR1 is MDHEN and CDR2 is SYDVKM. For the CDR3, the DNA is TGTGCCAGCAGACCCCAACTCCCGGGACTGGGGACGTTCGAGCAGTACTTC. This codes for CASRPQLPGLGTFEQYF.